The T cell receptor (beta chain) described here comes from a study of cytomegalovirus exposure and HLA in healthy donors. Study results and caveats: TCR beta chains numbering 164 were designated cytomegalovirus-associated. Most sequenced TCRs were rare (though some public TCRs occurred in many donors).

PCR primers comprised 60 Vbeta and 13 Jbeta primers. The protocol was immunoSEQ multiplex PCR, while the TCRdb copy is restricted to in-frame clones and leaves out a portion. The sample records about 200,000 clones, around 88% being singletons. A word on this clone: Its antigen is currently unknown. One end of the junction fails to match germline, which may point to a read error.

The CDR3 is 15 residues long. Per germline, CDR1 SGHRS and CDR2 YFSETQ. The chain combines TRBV5-1 with TRBJ1-3, with 8 nucleotides matching TRBD1. The sample taken for sequencing was PBMCs. The clonotype comes from a young woman in good health and CMV-seronegative. The CDR3 loop reads CASSSGQGPGDTIYF. The CDR3 DNA is TGCGCCAGCAGCAGTGGACAGGGACCTGGAGACACCATATATTTT.